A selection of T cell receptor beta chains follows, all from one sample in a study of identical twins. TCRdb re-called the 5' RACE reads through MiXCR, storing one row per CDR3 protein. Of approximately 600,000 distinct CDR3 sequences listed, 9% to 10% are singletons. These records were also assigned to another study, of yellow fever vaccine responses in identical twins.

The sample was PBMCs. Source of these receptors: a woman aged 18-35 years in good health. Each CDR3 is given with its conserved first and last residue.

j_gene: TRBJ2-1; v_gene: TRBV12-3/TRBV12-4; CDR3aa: CASSFYPPQDEQFF
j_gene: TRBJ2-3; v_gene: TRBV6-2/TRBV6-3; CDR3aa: CASSYSRQAKADTQYF
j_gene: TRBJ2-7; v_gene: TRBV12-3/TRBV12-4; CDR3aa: CASSLSRGSNEQYF
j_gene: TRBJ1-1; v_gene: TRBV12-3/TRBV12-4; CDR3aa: CASSFTGRVTEAFF
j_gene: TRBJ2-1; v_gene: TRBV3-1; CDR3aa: CACCRRAGAVRYNEQFF
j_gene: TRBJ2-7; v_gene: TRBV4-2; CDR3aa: CASSQDPIQESYEQHF
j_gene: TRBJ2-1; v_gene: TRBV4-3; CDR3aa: CASSQGLAGVEQFF
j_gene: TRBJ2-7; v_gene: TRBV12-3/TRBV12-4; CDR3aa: CASQKDRGNEQYF
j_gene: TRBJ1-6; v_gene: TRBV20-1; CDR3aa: CSAKSGGVENSPLHF
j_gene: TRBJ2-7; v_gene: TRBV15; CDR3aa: CATSPIAGGPGEQYF
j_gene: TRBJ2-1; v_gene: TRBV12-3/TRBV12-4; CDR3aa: CASSRDSRDYNEQFF
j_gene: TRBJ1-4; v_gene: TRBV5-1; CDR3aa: CASSTSGGRDEKLFF
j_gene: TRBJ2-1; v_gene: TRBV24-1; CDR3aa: CATSDSRRRNEQFF
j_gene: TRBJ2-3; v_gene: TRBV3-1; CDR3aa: CASSLIIGERADTQYF
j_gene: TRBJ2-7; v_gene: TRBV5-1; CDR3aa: CASSPGLAGVYEQYF
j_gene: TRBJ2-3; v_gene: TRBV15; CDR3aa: CATKRTGYTDTQYF
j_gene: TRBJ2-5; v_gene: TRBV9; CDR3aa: CASSPSRLETQYF
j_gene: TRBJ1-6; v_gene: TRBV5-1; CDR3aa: CASSSGNLPLHF
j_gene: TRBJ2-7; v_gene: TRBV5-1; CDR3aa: CASSSAGGPNEQYF
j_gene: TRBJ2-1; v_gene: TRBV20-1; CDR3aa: CSASLTANEQFF
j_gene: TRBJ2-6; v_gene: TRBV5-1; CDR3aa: CASSLVGRGSGANVLTF
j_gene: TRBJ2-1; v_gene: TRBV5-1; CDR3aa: CASDERGLGNNEQFF
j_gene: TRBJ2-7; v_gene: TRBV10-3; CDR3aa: CAISVQSYEQYF
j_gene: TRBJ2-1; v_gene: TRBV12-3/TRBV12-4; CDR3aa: CASKAGTGGIEQFF
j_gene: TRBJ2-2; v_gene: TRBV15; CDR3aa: CATSREVGRGSGELFF
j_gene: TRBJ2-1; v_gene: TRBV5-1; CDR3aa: CASSMEYTGTTYYEDEQFF
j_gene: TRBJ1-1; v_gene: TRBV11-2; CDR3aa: CASSLEGRSLNTEAFF
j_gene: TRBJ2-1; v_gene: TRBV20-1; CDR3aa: CSARERGTYNEQFF